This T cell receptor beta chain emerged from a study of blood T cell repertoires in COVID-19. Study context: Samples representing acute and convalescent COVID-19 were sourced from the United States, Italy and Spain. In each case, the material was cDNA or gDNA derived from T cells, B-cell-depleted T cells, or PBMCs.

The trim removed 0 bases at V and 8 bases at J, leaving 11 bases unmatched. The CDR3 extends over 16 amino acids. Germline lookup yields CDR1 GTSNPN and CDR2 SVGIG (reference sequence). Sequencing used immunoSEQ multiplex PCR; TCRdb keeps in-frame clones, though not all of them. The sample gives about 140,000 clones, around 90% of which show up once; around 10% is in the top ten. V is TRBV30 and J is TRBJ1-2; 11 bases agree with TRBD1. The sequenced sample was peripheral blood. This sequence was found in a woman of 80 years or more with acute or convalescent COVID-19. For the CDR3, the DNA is TGTGCCTGGAGTGTAGACAGGACAGGGGGCGCGGAAGGCTACACCTTC. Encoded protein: CAWSVDRTGGAEGYTF.